This T cell receptor beta chain was identified during a study of cytomegalovirus exposure and HLA in healthy donors. General observations from the study: More clonal expansion characterized HLA-associated TCR beta chains than equally common others in a later analysis. A few chains linked to CMV were shown in vitro to be specific for CMV antigens. According to the study, 150 to 200 TCR beta chains were cytomegalovirus-associated.

For this clone: Its cognate antigen is unknown.

The CDR3 contains 16 residues. CDR1 WSHSY and CDR2 SAAADI come from the germline V gene. The PCR had 60 Vbeta and 13 Jbeta primers. Clones were sequenced by immunoSEQ multiplex PCR, and TCRdb holds only the in-frame ones, with some missing. The sample lists nearly 110,000 clones, around three quarters occurring once. The sequencing input was PBMCs. The TCR originated in a male donor in good health and CMV-seronegative. The rearrangement joins TRBV10-2 to TRBJ2-5; D call uncertain. The J call may be incorrect, as the DNA end agrees better with TRBJ2-7. CDR3 protein: CASSEVGRLLSYEQYF. Written as DNA, the CDR3 is TGCGCCAGCAGTGAGGTTGGGCGCCTCCTCTCCTACGAGCAGTACTTC.